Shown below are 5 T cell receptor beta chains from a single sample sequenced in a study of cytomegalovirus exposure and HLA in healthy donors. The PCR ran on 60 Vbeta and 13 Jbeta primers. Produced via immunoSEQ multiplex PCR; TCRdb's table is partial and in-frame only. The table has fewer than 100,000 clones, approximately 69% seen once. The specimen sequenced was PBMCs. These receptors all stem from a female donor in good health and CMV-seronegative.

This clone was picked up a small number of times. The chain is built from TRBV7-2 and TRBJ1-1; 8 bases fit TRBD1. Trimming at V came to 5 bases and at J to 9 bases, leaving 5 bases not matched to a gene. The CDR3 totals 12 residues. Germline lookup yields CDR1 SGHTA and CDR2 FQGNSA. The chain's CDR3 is CASSLDRGQAFF. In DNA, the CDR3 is TGTGCCAGCAGCCTCGACAGGGGTCAAGCTTTCTTT. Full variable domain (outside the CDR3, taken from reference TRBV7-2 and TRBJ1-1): GAGVSQSPSNKVTEKGKDVELRCDPISGHTALYWYRQSLGQGLEFLIYFQGNSAPDKSGLPSDRFSAERTGGSVSTLTIQRTQQEDSAVYLCASSLDRGQAFFGQGTRLTVV.

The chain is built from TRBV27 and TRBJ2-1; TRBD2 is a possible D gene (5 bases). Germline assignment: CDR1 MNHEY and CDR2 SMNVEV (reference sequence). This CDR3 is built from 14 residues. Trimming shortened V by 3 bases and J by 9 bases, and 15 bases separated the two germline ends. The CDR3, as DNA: TGTGCCAGCAGTTTTCTGTCACTAGGCTCTGAGCAGTTCTTC. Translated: CASSFLSLGSEQFF.

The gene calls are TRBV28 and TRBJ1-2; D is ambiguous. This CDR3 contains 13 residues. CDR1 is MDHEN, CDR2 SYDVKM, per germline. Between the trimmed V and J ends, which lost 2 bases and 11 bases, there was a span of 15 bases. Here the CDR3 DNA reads TGTGCCAGCAGTTTAGTTCTACGGGGTTGGTACACCTTC. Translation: CASSLVLRGWYTF.

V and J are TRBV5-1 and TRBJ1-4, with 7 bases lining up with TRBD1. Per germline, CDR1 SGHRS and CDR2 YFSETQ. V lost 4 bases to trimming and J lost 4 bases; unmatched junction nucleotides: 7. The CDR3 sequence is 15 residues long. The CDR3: CASSQEGQRNEKLFF. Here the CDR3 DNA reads TGCGCCAGCAGCCAGGAGGGACAGCGTAATGAAAAACTGTTTTTT.

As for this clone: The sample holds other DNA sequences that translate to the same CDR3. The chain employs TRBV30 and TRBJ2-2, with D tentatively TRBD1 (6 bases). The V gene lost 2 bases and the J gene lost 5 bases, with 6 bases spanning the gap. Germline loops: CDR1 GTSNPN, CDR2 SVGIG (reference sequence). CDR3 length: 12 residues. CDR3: CAWSRGTGELFF. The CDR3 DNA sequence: TGTGCCTGGAGTAGGGGGACCGGGGAGCTGTTTTTT. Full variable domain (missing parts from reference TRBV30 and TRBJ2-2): SQTIHQWPATLVQPVGSPLSLECTVEGTSNPNLYWYRQAAGRGLQLLFYSVGIGQISSEVPQNLSASRPQDRQFILSSKKLLLSDSGFYLCAWSRGTGELFFGEGSRLTVL.